This T cell receptor beta chain was retrieved from a study of shared clonotypes between healthy human individuals. Libraries were prepared by immunoSEQ multiplex PCR; TCRdb keeps only in-frame clonotypes and omits some of them. The table lists about 2 million clones, over 85% of them singletons, with around 1.2% in the top ten. The germline V gene encodes CDR1 MDHEN and CDR2 SYDVKM. The CDR3 spans 18 residues. Germline trimming cut 4 bases from V and 0 bases from J; bases unmatched to any gene: 7. CD45RO-negative cells were positively selected for CCR7, leaving out terminally differentiated effector memory CD45RA+ cells.

The chain employs TRBV28 and TRBJ2-6, with 9 bases that match TRBD1. This clonotype was obtained from a man aged 18 to 29 in good health. The sequencing sample was made of naive CD8+ T cells sorted from blood. CDR3: CASSSDRGGLSGANVLTF. DNA of the CDR3: TGTGCCAGCAGTTCCGACAGGGGGGGACTCTCTGGGGCCAACGTCCTGACTTTC.